Listed below are T cell receptor beta chains from one sample, sequenced in a study of T cells in Graves' hyperthyroidism and ophthalmopathy. MiXCR, run by TCRdb on the multiplex PCR reads, gives a single entry per CDR3 protein. This sample yields approximately 490,000 distinct CDR3 sequences, of which about 20% are seen a single time; 45% to 50% belongs to the top ten. The source material was blood. The source is a woman between 65 and 79 years old with Graves' ophthalmopathy. The CDR3 runs from the conserved cysteine through the conserved F or W. D genes are given only for firm matches. Clone sizes are given selectively: once, few, many, or a class where the clone is expanded.

TRBJ2-4,.,.,TRBV24-1,CATSSGHSLAKNIQYF,TGTGCCACCAGTTCCGGACATTCTCTAGCCAAAAACATTCAGTACTTC
TRBJ2-3,TRBD1,few,TRBV19,CASSTSFDRVTDTQYF,TGTGCCAGTAGTACCTCCTTCGACAGGGTAACAGATACGCAGTATTTT
TRBJ1-5,TRBD1,few,TRBV18,CASSDKGGALEPQHF,TGTGCCAGCTCAGATAAAGGGGGCGCATTGGAGCCCCAGCATTTT
TRBJ2-7,.,.,TRBV6-2/TRBV6-3,CASQDSSYEQYF,TGTGCCAGTCAGGACAGCTCCTACGAGCAGTACTTC
TRBJ2-5,.,.,TRBV11-1,CASGLGASRQETQYF,TGTGCCAGCGGACTGGGGGCCTCCAGACAAGAGACCCAGTACTTC
TRBJ1-5,.,few,TRBV24-1,CAISGSNQPQHF,TGTGCCATTTCGGGGAGCAATCAGCCCCAGCATTTT
TRBJ1-5,.,.,TRBV6-2/TRBV6-3,CASSYGRVDQPQHF,TGTGCCAGCAGTTACGGCAGGGTAGATCAGCCCCAGCATTTT
TRBJ1-2,TRBD1,.,TRBV7-8,CASSLEDRGHYGYTF,TGTGCCAGCAGCTTAGAGGACAGGGGGCACTATGGCTACACCTTC
TRBJ2-2,.,many,TRBV7-2,CASSLVRGNTGELFF,TGTGCCAGCAGCTTAGTTCGTGGGAACACCGGGGAGCTGTTTTTT
TRBJ2-1,.,few,TRBV20-1,CSARDRLGGSIYNEQFF,TGCAGTGCTAGAGATCGGTTGGGCGGCTCAATCTACAATGAGCAGTTCTTC
TRBJ2-1,TRBD2,few,TRBV29-1,CSALAGGTYNEQFF,TGCAGCGCTCTGGCGGGAGGGACCTACAATGAGCAGTTCTTC
TRBJ2-2,TRBD2,.,TRBV11-3,CASSFGGVTGELFF,TGTGCCAGCAGCTTCGGGGGGGTCACCGGGGAGCTGTTTTTT
TRBJ1-3,.,.,TRBV29-1,CSGKVGAPKNTIYF,TGCAGCGGCAAGGTGGGGGCGCCAAAAAACACCATATATTTT
TRBJ2-7,TRBD1,.,TRBV5-5,CAGSLGQAAYEQYF,TGTGCCGGCAGCCTAGGACAGGCCGCCTACGAGCAGTACTTC
TRBJ2-4,.,.,TRBV18,CASSPAGRSKNIQYF,TGTGCCAGCTCCCCTGCCGGGAGATCCAAAAACATTCAGTACTTC
TRBJ2-1,.,few,TRBV6-1,CASSSHPSQVNEQFF,TGTGCCAGCAGTAGCCACCCAAGTCAAGTAAATGAGCAGTTCTTC
TRBJ1-6,.,many,TRBV7-9,CASSFGSGASDSPLHF,TGTGCCAGCAGCTTCGGATCAGGGGCTTCGGATTCACCCCTCCACTTT
TRBJ2-5,.,.,TRBV5-1,CASSLEMAGVKTQYF,TGCGCCAGCAGCTTGGAAATGGCAGGGGTGAAGACCCAGTACTTC
TRBJ2-1,.,.,TRBV3-1,CASSQGRAINEQFF,TGTGCCAGCAGCCAAGGCAGAGCGATTAATGAGCAGTTCTTC
TRBJ2-4,TRBD2,few,TRBV12-3/TRBV12-4,CASNAPGTRGENIQYF,TGTGCCAGCAACGCCCCAGGAACGCGGGGGGAAAACATTCAGTACTTC
TRBJ2-3,.,.,TRBV20-1,CSAPLGGRGDTQYF,TGCAGTGCACCCCTGGGGGGGCGCGGAGATACGCAGTATTTT
TRBJ2-5,.,.,TRBV20-1,CSAREGARQETQYF,TGCAGTGCTAGAGAGGGAGCGAGACAAGAGACCCAGTACTTC
TRBJ2-1,TRBD2,.,TRBV18,CASSPLASGVNEQFF,TGTGCCAGCTCACCACTGGCTAGCGGGGTCAATGAGCAGTTCTTC
TRBJ1-5,.,once,TRBV19,CASSIDGTGWNQPQHF,TGTGCCAGTAGTATAGATGGAACAGGGTGGAATCAGCCCCAGCATTTT
TRBJ1-4,.,many,TRBV2,CASSERTGVFGKLFF,TGTGCCAGCAGTGAAAGGACGGGGGTTTTTGGAAAACTGTTTTTT
TRBJ1-1,.,many,TRBV25-1,CASSESGQNTEAFF,TGTGCCAGCAGTGAGTCGGGACAGAACACTGAAGCTTTCTTT
TRBJ1-2,TRBD1,.,TRBV6-2/TRBV6-3,CASSYPGRGRGGYTF,TGTGCCAGCAGTTACCCGGGCAGGGGGCGAGGTGGCTACACCTTC
TRBJ2-1,.,.,TRBV20-1,CSANAGTTGNEQFF,TGCAGTGCTAACGCCGGGACCACGGGGAATGAGCAGTTCTTC
TRBJ1-6,.,many,TRBV28,CASTLSMAVALHF,TGTGCCAGCACCCTCTCGATGGCGGTTGCCCTCCACTTT
TRBJ2-1,.,.,TRBV11-2,CASSRLVSYNEQFF,TGTGCCAGCAGCCGACTAGTTTCCTACAATGAGCAGTTCTTC
TRBJ2-7,.,.,TRBV27,CASSQGSAYEQYF,TGTGCCAGCAGTCAGGGCTCGGCCTACGAGCAGTACTTC
TRBJ2-2,.,few,TRBV20-1,CSARQGLNGELFF,TGCAGTGCTAGACAGGGGCTCAACGGGGAGCTGTTTTTT
TRBJ1-5,.,few,TRBV6-1,CASSEASGRVQPQHF,TGTGCCAGCAGTGAAGCGTCGGGGCGGGTCCAGCCCCAGCATTTT
TRBJ2-5,.,few,TRBV18,CASSPNGLGETQYF,TGTGCCAGCTCACCAAACGGCCTAGGAGAGACCCAGTACTTC
TRBJ2-2,TRBD2,.,TRBV28,CASSFSLAGTGEPFF,TGTGCCAGCAGTTTCAGCCTAGCGGGAACCGGGGAGCCGTTTTTT
TRBJ2-1,.,.,TRBV6-5,CASSYLRGPTFF,TGTGCCAGCAGTTACTTGAGGGGACCCACGTTCTTC
TRBJ1-5,.,many,TRBV20-1,CSVLTSSNQPQHF,TGCAGTGTTCTCACCTCTAGCAATCAGCCCCAGCATTTT
TRBJ2-5,.,few,TRBV2,CASPRDNQETQYF,TGTGCCAGCCCCCGGGACAACCAAGAGACCCAGTACTTC
TRBJ1-3,.,.,TRBV12-3/TRBV12-4,CASWKGGRNTIYF,TGTGCCAGCTGGAAGGGGGGAAGAAACACCATATATTTT
TRBJ2-7,.,.,TRBV9,CASSPPTSLYEQYF,TGTGCCAGCAGCCCCCCGACTAGTCTCTACGAGCAGTACTTC
TRBJ1-1,.,few,TRBV6-2/TRBV6-3,CASKKAGEAFF,TGTGCCAGCAAAAAGGCGGGCGAAGCTTTCTTT
TRBJ1-1,.,.,TRBV5-1,CASSLDWVSTEAFF,TGCGCCAGCAGCTTGGATTGGGTTAGCACTGAAGCTTTCTTT
TRBJ1-1,TRBD1,.,TRBV19,CASRILVDRGGEAFF,TGTGCCAGCCGGATATTAGTCGACAGGGGCGGTGAAGCTTTCTTT
TRBJ1-2,TRBD1,many,TRBV6-1,CASSPRTGSNGYTF,TGTGCCAGCAGTCCAAGGACAGGCTCGAATGGCTACACCTTC
TRBJ2-7,TRBD2,many,TRBV6-1,CASRNSGSQSYEQYF,TGTGCCAGCAGAAACAGCGGGAGTCAGTCCTACGAGCAGTACTTC
TRBJ2-2,.,.,TRBV5-1,CASSSVGHTGELFF,TGCGCCAGCAGCTCGGTGGGGCACACCGGGGAGCTGTTTTTT
TRBJ2-6,.,.,TRBV6-2/TRBV6-3,CASSYLQGFLSEANVLTF,TGTGCCAGCAGTTATTTGCAGGGGTTTCTCTCTGAGGCCAACGTCCTGACTTTC